This T cell receptor beta chain was profiled in a study of T cells after yellow fever vaccination. This clonotype has only a few counts. TCRdb reprocessed the 5' RACE reads with MiXCR, giving one entry per CDR3 protein. This table holds roughly 500,000 distinct CDR3 sequences, less than 20% found once. The receptor was derived from a man aged 25-40 years who received the YFV17D yellow fever vaccine. The sample in question was PBMCs, obtained 15 days after the yellow fever booster vaccination.

CDR3 bases: TGCGCCAGCAGCCCCGGACAGGGGGCTGGGGGTGAGCAGTTCTTC. Its translation: CASSPGQGAGGEQFF. The chain has TRBV5-1 and TRBJ2-1, with 11 bases matching TRBD1. Trimming at V came to 4 bases and at J to 9 bases, leaving 9 bases not matched to a gene. The CDR3 runs 15 residues. Germline V CDR1 and CDR2: SGHRS, YFSETQ. The full variable domain, in which reference TRBV5-1 and TRBJ2-1 provide the parts outside the CDR3, is KAGVTQTPRYLIKTRGQQVTLSCSPISGHRSVSWYQQTPGQGLQFLFEYFSETQRNKGNFPGRFSGRQFSNSRSEMNVSTLELGDSALYLCASSPGQGAGGEQFFGPGTRLTVL.